The 31 T cell receptor beta chains listed next were all sequenced from one sample in a study of glioma-infiltrating T cells. Amplification of TCR alpha and beta CDR3 regions from RNA used iRepertoire nested multiplex PCR. A single record per CDR3 protein comes from TCRdb applying MiXCR to the multiplex PCR reads. The sample contains 110,000 or so distinct CDR3 sequences, 25% to 30% of which appear only once. Sequencing was performed on glioma tissue, nonneoplastic brain tissue, or PBMCs (not recorded which). These receptors were taken from a human donor with low-grade glioma or glioblastoma, undergoing nonglioma brain surgery, or in good health (not recorded which).

In this sample, this clonotype turned up many times. The gene calls are TRBV7-2 and TRBJ2-5, with TRBD2 matching over 14 bases. The germline V gene encodes CDR1 SGHTA and CDR2 FQGNSA. The CDR3 runs 17 residues. Unmatched junction bases numbered 11, after V lost 5 bases and J lost 6 bases. The CDR3 nucleotides read TGTGCCAGCAGCCCTTCCCTGACTAGCGGGGGGGCGCAGACCCAGTACTTC. It translates to CASSPSLTSGGAQTQYF.

Remarks on this clonotype: A much larger clone is a single base away; this may be a read error. The gene calls are TRBV7-3 and TRBJ1-6, with a possible D match to TRBD1 (6 bases). The length of the CDR3 is 13 residues. Germline values: CDR1 SGHTA, CDR2 FQGTGA. The CDR3 protein is CAGSTGSNSPLHF. In DNA, the CDR3 is TGTGCCGGCAGCACAGGGTCTAATTCACCCCTCCACTTT.

This clonotype has ten or more counts. This chain links TRBV27 with TRBJ2-1; D not resolved. In germline, CDR1 is MNHEY, CDR2 SMNVEV (reference sequence). Trimming shortened V by 3 bases and J by 9 bases, and 12 bases separated the two germline ends. This CDR3 is built from 13 residues. The CDR3 reads CASSFDSGAEQFF. The CDR3 DNA reads as TGTGCCAGCAGTTTCGACTCAGGCGCTGAGCAGTTCTTC.

Note on this clonotype: This may be a read error: a much more frequent sequence differs by one nucleotide. This CDR3 is missing its conserved last phenylalanine or tryptophan, likely due to a read error. The chain joins TRBV9 to TRBJ1-1; D gene ambiguous. Trimming took off 1 base at V and 8 bases at J, with 15 bases between the two ends. Germline V CDR1 and CDR2: SGDLS, YYNGEE. The CDR3 is made up of 14 amino acids. This chain's CDR3 is CASSVKSGRAEAFL. The CDR3 nucleotides read TGTGCCAGCAGCGTAAAGAGCGGCCGAGCCGAAGCTTTCCTT.

The CDR3 DNA follows: TGTGCCAGCAGAGGACGGGGAAGGTCCTACGAGCAGTACTTC. Protein sequence: CASRGRGRSYEQYF. The gene calls are TRBV6-2 or TRBV6-3 and TRBJ2-7, with D perhaps TRBD2 (5 bases). Looked up from germline, CDR1 is MNHEY and CDR2 is SVGEGT. V lost 6 bases, J lost 1 base, and 13 bases lay in between. The CDR3 is 14 residues long.

This clonotype was picked up a small number of times. The chain joins TRBV11-2 to TRBJ2-5; TRBD1 or TRBD2 may be the D gene (5 bases each). The germline V gene encodes CDR1 SGHAT and CDR2 FQNNGV. Deletions cut 5 bases from V and 5 bases from J, with 15 bases between. This CDR3 is built from 14 residues. As DNA, the CDR3 is TGTGCCAGCAGCCTCGGGACGATACGGGAGACCCAGTACTTC. Translated, it gives CASSLGTIRETQYF.

On this clonotype itself: This sequence may be a read error, since a much larger clone differs from it by one base. The chain employs TRBV4-1 and TRBJ2-7, with TRBD2 matching 7 bases. Germline values: CDR1 MGHRA, CDR2 YSYEKL. This CDR3 has 16 amino acids. In DNA, the CDR3 is TGCGCCAGCGGCCACCTGGTGGTAGCGGGCCCCAGGGAGCAGTACTTC. Its protein is CASGHLVVAGPREQYF.

This clonotype was seen repeatedly, ten times or more. The J gene is TRBJ1-3, the V gene TRBV11-3; D remains ambiguous. V was cut by 4 bases and J by 1 base, with 17 bases left in between. The CDR3 is 17 amino acids. From germline, CDR1 is SGHNT and CDR2 YENEEA. DNA for the CDR3: TGTGCCAGCAGCTCCGGGTGGACTCCGGCATCTGGAAACACCATATATTTT. Amino acid sequence: CASSSGWTPASGNTIYF.

About this clonotype: It is likely a read error, because the conserved phenylalanine at the end of the CDR3 is missing. The chain couples TRBV6-5 to TRBJ1-6; 10 bases are shared with TRBD1. Germline assignment: CDR1 MNHEY and CDR2 SVGAGI. Unmatched junction bases numbered 12, after V lost 10 bases and J lost 9 bases. The CDR3 consists of 15 residues. CDR3 nucleotide sequence: TGTGCCACAGGAGAACAGACAGGGGGCATTTCACCCCTCCACCTT. It translates to CATGEQTGGISPLHL.

A remark on this clonotype: Relative to the germline gene, one junction end is altered; a read error may explain this. This chain connects TRBV6-5 to TRBJ2-5; no clear D. Germline-derived CDR1 and CDR2 are MNHEY and SVGAGI. The CDR3 totals 13 residues. CDR3 protein: CASSYWHKETHYF. The CDR3 DNA is TGTGCCAGCAGTTACTGGCATAAAGAGACCCATTACTTC.

This clonotype was detected many times. The chain recombines TRBV7-8 with TRBJ2-3, with D perhaps matching TRBD2 (5 bases). The germline V and J ends were trimmed by 1 base and 4 bases, with 12 bases remaining between them. The CDR3 runs to 15 residues. CDR1 SGHVS and CDR2 FQNEAQ come from the germline V gene. CDR3 residues: CASSLGQVGADTQYF. CDR3 in DNA: TGTGCCAGCAGCTTAGGGCAGGTCGGGGCAGATACGCAGTATTTT.

In this sample, this clonotype turned up many times. The genes are TRBV6-1 and TRBJ1-5; 11 positions match TRBD1. With V trimmed by 11 bases and J by 1 base, 7 bases remained unmatched. The CDR3 has 15 amino acids. Germline lookup yields CDR1 MNHNS and CDR2 SASEGT. The CDR3 reads CAAARDRGSNQPQHF. DNA of the CDR3: TGTGCCGCCGCCCGGGACAGGGGGAGCAATCAGCCCCAGCATTTT.

This clonotype was counted a few times. The rearrangement joins TRBV3-1 to TRBJ2-2; 7 bases agree with TRBD1. The CDR3 runs 15 residues. In germline, CDR1 is LGHDT, CDR2 YNNKEL (reference sequence). Trimming took 4 bases from V and 4 from J; bases not matched to a gene: 6. The CDR3 is CASSLGQVLTGELFF. CDR3 nucleotide sequence: TGTGCCAGCAGCCTAGGACAGGTGCTCACCGGGGAGCTGTTTTTT.

V usage is TRBV5-6 and J usage is TRBJ2-3; D is ambiguous. This CDR3 is built from 14 residues. Germline lookup yields CDR1 SGHDT and CDR2 YYEEEE. Between the trimmed V and J ends, which lost 2 bases and 5 bases, there was a span of 12 bases. CDR3 residues: CASSFLPDLDTQYF. CDR3 DNA: TGTGCCAGCAGCTTTTTGCCGGACCTAGATACGCAGTATTTT.

This clonotype appeared many times. This sequence joins TRBV20-1 and TRBJ1-3, with 7 bases that match TRBD1. V lost 3 bases to trimming and J lost 8 bases; unmatched junction nucleotides: 7. CDR3 size: 13 residues. Germline V gene data show CDR1 as DFQATT and CDR2 as SNEGSKA (reference sequence). In nucleotides, the CDR3 is TGCAGTGCTAGGGACCCCCAGGGGGACACCATATATTTT. Translation gives CSARDPQGDTIYF.

This clonotype was seen ten or more times. The chain couples TRBV7-9 to TRBJ1-2, with 7 bases matching TRBD1. Trimming cost V 3 bases and J 4 bases; bases outside gene matches: 5. This CDR3 contains 14 residues. Germline V gives CDR1 SEHNR, CDR2 FQNEAQ (reference sequence). CDR3 in amino acids: CASSLNDRVYGYTF. DNA of the CDR3: TGTGCCAGCAGCTTGAACGACAGGGTCTATGGCTACACCTTC.

A word on this clonotype: One end of the junction is discordant with germline, which a read error may explain. The chain couples TRBV4-1 to TRBJ1-3; D unresolved. There are 16 residues in the CDR3. The germline gives CDR1 MGHRA, CDR2 YSYEKL. The CDR3 loop is CASSLDGASSGNTLYF. CDR3 bases: TGCGCCAGCAGCCTAGACGGTGCAAGCTCTGGAAACACCTTATATTTT.

As regards this clonotype: Possible read error: a much larger clone is one base away. Since the CDR3 does not end with the conserved phenylalanine or tryptophan, this likely comes from a read error. The rearrangement links TRBV28 to TRBJ2-3, with no clear D. V was trimmed by 4 bases and J by 2 bases, leaving 13 bases between them. The CDR3 is 15 amino acids. The germline V gene has CDR1 MDHEN and CDR2 SYDVKM. The CDR3 spells CASSSAASDTDTQYL. DNA for the CDR3: TGTGCCAGCAGTTCCGCTGCCTCCGACACAGATACGCAGTATTTA.

This clonotype has just a few counts. V usage is TRBV29-1 and J usage is TRBJ2-7; 7 bases line up with TRBD1. With V trimmed by 1 base and J by 0 bases, 3 bases remained unmatched. Germline V gene lookup returns CDR1 SQVTM and CDR2 ANQGSEA. The CDR3 has 14 amino acids. CDR3 in DNA: TGCAGCGTTGAAGCAGGGGGACACTCCTACGAGCAGTACTTC. Residues: CSVEAGGHSYEQYF.

Ten or more counts support this clonotype. The chain is built from TRBV11-2 and TRBJ2-6; D remains unclear. CDR3 size: 14 residues. V dropped 8 bases and J dropped 7 bases, with 15 bases sitting between them. CDR1 is SGHAT, CDR2 FQNNGV, per germline. The CDR3 loop reads CASHSARAANVLTF. CDR3 nucleotides: TGTGCCAGCCACAGCGCTCGTGCTGCCAACGTCCTGACTTTC. Variable domain in full (rest from reference TRBV11-2 and TRBJ2-6): EAGVAQSPRYKIIEKRQSVAFWCNPISGHATLYWYQQILGQGPKLLIQFQNNGVVDDSQLPKDRFSAERLKGVDSTLKIQPAKLEDSAVYLCASHSARAANVLTFGAGSRLTVL.

In its sample, this clonotype was seen a few times. The gene calls are TRBV12-3 or TRBV12-4 and TRBJ1-1, with 9 bases matching TRBD1. Germline trimming cut 4 bases from V and 7 bases from J; bases unmatched to any gene: 4. CDR3 length: 13 residues. CDR3 DNA sequence: TGTGCCAGCAGTTGGGACAGGGACCTTGAAGCTTTCTTT. The encoded protein is CASSWDRDLEAFF.

This clonotype was seen a few times. The chain uses TRBV5-1 and TRBJ1-1; D is possibly TRBD1 (6 bases). With 2 bases removed from V and 8 bases from J, the gap between germline ends came to 10 bases. Germline values: CDR1 SGHRS, CDR2 YFSETQ. The CDR3 has 12 residues. CDR3 nucleotides: TGCGCCAGCAGCTTTGACAGGCAGGAAGCTTTCTTT. As protein: CASSFDRQEAFF.

The genes are TRBV19 and TRBJ2-7; D perhaps matches TRBD1 (6 bases). Germline V gene sequence: CDR1 LNHDA, CDR2 SQIVND (reference sequence). Trimming took 8 bases from V and 1 from J, leaving 15 bases between them. The CDR3 is 14 amino acids. The CDR3 protein is CASSQRDTSYEQYF. The CDR3 region has the DNA TGTGCCAGTTCCCAGAGGGACACATCCTACGAGCAGTACTTC. The entire variable domain, with the rest obtained from reference TRBV19 and TRBJ2-7, is as follows: DGGITQSPKYLFRKEGQNVTLSCEQNLNHDAMYWYRQDPGQGLRLIYYSQIVNDFQKGDIAEGYSVSREKKESFPLTVTSAQKNPTAFYLCASSQRDTSYEQYFGPGTRLTVT.

Ten or more counts support this clonotype. The rearrangement links TRBV28 to TRBJ2-7, with 10 bases lining up with TRBD1. Germline V CDR1 and CDR2: MDHEN, SYDVKM. The J segment lost 1 base and the V segment lost 4 bases, leaving 13 bases of the junction unmatched. This CDR3 spans 18 amino acids. CDR3 sequence reads: CASSSTSDRGALSYEQYF. The CDR3 coding sequence is TGTGCCAGCAGTTCAACCTCGGACAGGGGGGCTCTGTCCTACGAGCAGTACTTC.

This clonotype was counted at least ten times. This chain links TRBV20-1 with TRBJ2-7; 7 bases are a match to TRBD1. This CDR3 is 12 amino acids long. Germline V lookup: CDR1 DFQATT, CDR2 SNEGSKA (reference sequence). V shed 2 bases, J shed 4 bases, and the junction held 2 bases outside the gene matches. The CDR3 loop is CSARIQGYEQYF. The CDR3 nucleotides are TGCAGTGCTAGAATACAGGGGTACGAGCAGTACTTC.

Comments on this clonotype: A much larger clone differs by one base, so this may be a read error. V and J are TRBV29-1 and TRBJ2-2, with TRBD1 matching over 11 bases. There are 17 residues in the CDR3. In germline, CDR1 is SQVTM, CDR2 ANQGSEA. This CDR3 is CGVGPTLGQGDTGELFF. As DNA, the CDR3 is TGCGGCGTTGGCCCGACATTGGGACAGGGGGACACCGGGGAGCTGTTTTTT.

Ten or more counts support this clonotype. The chain has TRBV10-3 and TRBJ1-1; no definite D call. This CDR3 is built from 14 residues. From germline, CDR1 is ENHRY and CDR2 SYGVKD. Trimming stripped 7 bases from V and 7 bases from J, with 19 bases between. CDR3 protein: CAIKGAGDHIEAFF. The CDR3 DNA is TGTGCCATCAAAGGTGCCGGGGATCACATTGAAGCTTTCTTT.

This clonotype was counted at least ten times. The chain uses TRBV4-2 and TRBJ2-3, with D possibly TRBD2 on 6 matching bases. Germline CDR1 is LGHNA and CDR2 is YNFKEQ. The CDR3 totals 14 residues. V lost 8 bases and J 6 bases, leaving 18 bases between the germline ends. This CDR3 is CASRDFPGGDTQYF. CDR3 nucleotide sequence: TGTGCCAGCCGGGACTTCCCGGGCGGGGATACGCAGTATTTT.

This clonotype came up many times. The chain employs TRBV12-3 or TRBV12-4 and TRBJ1-6, with D possibly being TRBD1 (5 bases). The CDR3 covers 15 residues. The V and J ends lost 3 bases and 10 bases respectively, with 16 bases between them. In nucleotides, the CDR3 is TGTGCCAGCAGTTTTGGGACCGGAGGGTCCTCACCCCTCCACTTT. This translates into CASSFGTGGSSPLHF.

This clonotype occurred many times. This chain uses TRBV6-6 with TRBJ2-5; 7 bases align to TRBD1. V shed 2 bases and J 4 bases; nucleotides not matched to a gene: 7. This CDR3 region has 15 residues. CDR1 MNHNY and CDR2 SVGAGI come from the germline V gene (reference sequence). CDR3 in amino acids: CASSYGTATVETQYF. The CDR3 DNA is TGTGCCAGCAGTTACGGGACAGCCACGGTAGAGACCCAGTACTTC.

Details on this clonotype: This likely comes from a read error, as the CDR3 has no conserved phenylalanine or tryptophan at its end. V usage is TRBV10-3 and J usage is TRBJ2-1; TRBD2 matches at 15 bases. CDR3 length equals 18 residues. J lost 6 bases, V lost 2 bases, and 8 bases had no gene match. Germline CDR1 and CDR2: ENHRY and SYGVKD. CDR3 residues: CAISEPGLAGGKPNEQFY. The CDR3 nucleotides read TGTGCCATCAGTGAGCCGGGACTAGCGGGAGGAAAGCCCAATGAGCAGTTCTAC.